The 18 T cell receptor beta chains listed next were all sequenced from one sample in a study of siplizumab effects on memory and regulatory T cells (dated by TCRdb to between 2018 and 2021). The library was generated by the immunoSEQ multiplex PCR assay. TCRdb holds this immuneACCESS table with in-frame rearrangements only. Some clones are missing; in checked studies, unresolved V genes explain under half, and the rest has no known cause. For this sample there are about 87,000 clones; approximately 93% appear just once. The top ten hold less than 0.4% of the sample. Sequencing was performed on non-Treg CD4+ T cells sorted from blood. This specimen's cell subset or site label, per the study, means: FACS-sorted unstimulated CD4+ non-regulatory T cells. Source of these receptors: a human donor in good health.

A few counts support this clone. This rearrangement joins TRBV11-2 to TRBJ2-7, with D perhaps TRBD2 (9 bases). V was cut by 7 bases and J by 1 base, with 23 bases left in between. CDR3 length equals 17 residues. Per the germline V gene, CDR1 is SGHAT and CDR2 is FQNNGV. CDR3 nucleotide sequence: TGTGCCAGCACCTCAAGCGGGGGGACAGGCCCTTCCTACGAGCAGTACTTC. This encodes CASTSSGGTGPSYEQYF.

The CDR3 is CASSQDRPGGDLSNTGELFF. The CDR3 DNA reads as TGTGCCAGCAGCCAAGATCGCCCCGGGGGAGACCTTTCTAACACCGGGGAGCTGTTTTTT. The chain joins TRBV4-2 to TRBJ2-2; the D gene is possibly TRBD2 (6 bases). Germline V gene data show CDR1 as LGHNA and CDR2 as YNFKEQ. Trimming removed 0 bases at V and 2 bases at J, with 22 bases between. The CDR3 has 20 amino acids.

This rearrangement joins TRBV5-1 to TRBJ2-6, with TRBD1 identical over 7 bases. The CDR3 is made up of 17 amino acids. Looked up from germline, CDR1 is SGHRS and CDR2 is YFSETQ. V trimming: 2 bases; J trimming: 1 base; junction bases outside the gene matches: 6. As DNA, the CDR3 is TGCGCCAGCAGCTTTTTGGCAGGGGGATCTGGGGCCAACGTCCTGACTTTC. Encoded protein: CASSFLAGGSGANVLTF.

This sequence joins TRBV7-9 and TRBJ1-4, with 8 bases fitting TRBD1. Germline-derived CDR1 and CDR2 are SEHNR and FQNEAQ (reference sequence). With 5 bases clipped from V and 8 bases from J, the junction kept 10 bases outside the gene matches. The CDR3 is made up of 15 amino acids. CDR3 loop: CASSLIGQGREKLFF. DNA of the CDR3: TGTGCCAGCAGCCTCATCGGACAGGGTAGGGAAAAACTGTTTTTT.

The genes are TRBV6-6 and TRBJ2-3; the D is unclear. Germline CDR1 and CDR2: MNHNY and SVGAGI (reference sequence). V shed 4 bases and J shed 8 bases, with 10 bases lying between them. This CDR3 has 12 residues. CDR3 sequence: CASSSVSATQYF. Written as DNA, the CDR3 is TGTGCCAGCAGTTCCGTATCGGCTACGCAGTATTTT.

The chain links TRBV21-1 to TRBJ1-5. TRBV21-1 is deemed a pseudogene. The CDR3 has 16 amino acids. The CDR3 DNA reads as TGTGCCAGCAGGTGGCTGCTACATTGGCATCATCAGCCCCAGCATTTT. Translation gives CASRWLLHWHHQPQHF.

The chain has TRBV5-1 and TRBJ1-2, with D hard to call. Trimming removed 2 bases from V and 2 bases from J, with 10 bases in between. Germline V gene sequence: CDR1 SGHRS, CDR2 YFSETQ. The CDR3 contains 14 residues. CDR3 coding DNA: TGCGCCAGCAGCTTTAATACAGACAACTATGGCTACACCTTC. Its protein product is CASSFNTDNYGYTF.

The table lists this clone with a count of one. The V and J genes are TRBV7-9 and TRBJ1-2; D is perhaps TRBD1 (5 bases). V dropped 1 base and J dropped 4 bases, with 13 bases sitting between them. The length of the CDR3 is 15 residues. Germline loops: CDR1 SEHNR, CDR2 FQNEAQ (reference sequence). The CDR3 DNA is TGTGCCAGCAGCTTAGAAGTCAGGGTCCGCTATGGCTACACCTTC. As protein: CASSLEVRVRYGYTF.

This clone was seen once. The rearrangement joins TRBV5-1 to TRBJ2-5; TRBD1 aligns across 11 bases. The CDR3 runs to 16 residues. V dropped 3 bases and J dropped 1; count of bases not matched to a gene: 5. Germline CDR1 reads SGHRS; CDR2 reads YFSETQ. In DNA, the CDR3 is TGCGCCAGCAGCTATGGACAGGGGGCCCCCCAAGAGACCCAGTACTTC. It encodes CASSYGQGAPQETQYF. Combining the CDR3 with reference TRBV5-1 and TRBJ2-5 gives the whole variable domain KAGVTQTPRYLIKTRGQQVTLSCSPISGHRSVSWYQQTPGQGLQFLFEYFSETQRNKGNFPGRFSGRQFSNSRSEMNVSTLELGDSALYLCASSYGQGAPQETQYFGPGTRLLVL.

V is TRBV7-8 and J is TRBJ2-7; D unresolved. V lost 0 bases and J 0 bases, leaving 9 bases between the germline ends. CDR3 length: 15 amino acids. Germline V gives CDR1 SGHVS, CDR2 FQNEAQ. CDR3 DNA: TGTGCCAGCAGCTTAGCCGGGCCCAGCTCCTACGAGCAGTACTTC. It translates to CASSLAGPSSYEQYF.

This chain connects TRBV21-1 to TRBJ1-5; the DNA was not compared with TRBD1, the D call given in the table. TRBV21-1 is annotated as a pseudogene. The CDR3 runs to 16 residues. In DNA, the CDR3 is TGTGCCAGCAGCAATAACAACAGGGATAGCAATCAGCCCCAGCATTTT. This encodes CASSNNNRDSNQPQHF.

The V call is TRBV5-6, the J call TRBJ2-3; either TRBD1 or TRBD2 may supply D (5 bases each). CDR3 length: 16 amino acids. V was pared by 3 bases and J by 3 bases, with 17 bases between. From germline, CDR1 is SGHDT and CDR2 YYEEEE. The DNA of the CDR3 is TGTGCCAGCAGCTGGGGCCCCCGCGGAGGAACAGATACGCAGTATTTT. It specifies CASSWGPRGGTDTQYF.

The J gene is TRBJ1-1, the V gene TRBV30; a possible D gene is TRBD1 (5 bases). Germline loops: CDR1 GTSNPN, CDR2 SVGIG (reference sequence). The CDR3 covers 13 residues. Trimming removed 5 bases from V and 4 bases from J, with 14 bases in between. CDR3 loop: CAWFAGSGTEAFF. The CDR3 DNA sequence: TGTGCCTGGTTCGCAGGGTCAGGCACTGAAGCTTTCTTT.

The chain has TRBV5-1 and TRBJ2-2; possibly TRBD1 for D (5 bases). Germline V gene lookup returns CDR1 SGHRS and CDR2 YFSETQ. CDR3 length: 15 amino acids. V was shortened by 4 bases and J by 0 bases, with 10 bases between the two germline ends. The CDR3 DNA follows: TGCGCCAGCAGCCCCGACAGACCGAACACCGGGGAGCTGTTTTTT. Translated, it gives CASSPDRPNTGELFF.

Details on this clone: The same CDR3 arises from other DNA sequences in this sample as well. The chain recombines TRBV30 with TRBJ2-6; possible D gene TRBD1, 5 bases. This CDR3 comprises 15 residues. Germline V gene data show CDR1 as GTSNPN and CDR2 as SVGIG (reference sequence). The V end lost 3 bases, the J end lost 0 bases, and 9 bases lay between the germline ends. The CDR3 nucleotides read TGTGCCTGGAGCGAAGGGGTCTCTGGGGCCAACGTCCTGACTTTC. Encoded protein: CAWSEGVSGANVLTF.

V is TRBV11-2 and J is TRBJ1-1; unclear D gene. The CDR3 is made up of 13 amino acids. CDR1 and CDR2 from the germline V gene are SGHAT and FQNNGV. With 1 base removed from V and 2 bases from J, the gap between germline ends came to 5 bases. The DNA for the CDR3 is TGTGCCAGCAGCTTAGGGTTTAACACTGAAGCTTTCTTT. As protein: CASSLGFNTEAFF.

The chain combines TRBV7-3 with TRBJ2-5; either TRBD1 or TRBD2 may fit D (7 bases each). This CDR3 contains 16 residues. Germline assignment: CDR1 SGHTA and CDR2 FQGTGA. Trimming pared 2 bases from V and 2 bases from J, leaving 15 bases between. CDR3 loop: CASSLLAGGGQETQYF. The CDR3 DNA reads as TGTGCCAGCAGCTTACTCGCAGGGGGAGGGCAAGAGACCCAGTACTTC.

The chain uses TRBV5-6 and TRBJ2-7; no clear D gene. V was cut by 1 base and J by 0 bases, with 8 bases left in between. Germline V gene lookup returns CDR1 SGHDT and CDR2 YYEEEE. The CDR3 has 14 residues. CDR3 residues: CASSLISTSYEQYF. CDR3 sequence (DNA): TGTGCCAGCAGCTTGATCTCCACCTCCTACGAGCAGTACTTC.